These T cell receptor beta chains were read from a single sample in a study of circulating tumor DNA in untreated peripheral T-cell lymphoma. Profiling relied on immunoSEQ multiplex PCR, and the TCRdb table lists in-frame clones only, not all of them. The sample gives roughly 300 clones, approximately 81% of which show up once; roughly 90% is in the top ten. The sequenced sample was tumor tissue. These receptors were taken from a human donor with peripheral T-cell lymphoma. Both conserved end residues are part of each CDR3. Fields, in order: V gene, J gene, CDR3 protein.

V gene: TRBV14; J gene: TRBJ2-7; CDR3 protein: CASSQDITIYEQYF
V gene: TRBV30; J gene: TRBJ1-5; CDR3 protein: CAWSEVTQPQHF
V gene: TRBV6-8; J gene: TRBJ1-1; CDR3 protein: CASQGTGTEAFF
V gene: TRBV15; J gene: TRBJ1-2; CDR3 protein: CATSRGGTGEFYGYTF
V gene: TRBV6-8; J gene: TRBJ2-1; CDR3 protein: CASSYRTGPNEQFF
V gene: TRBV29-1; J gene: TRBJ2-5; CDR3 protein: CSVEGTGETQYF
V gene: TRBV15; J gene: TRBJ1-1; CDR3 protein: CASSPDRGTDLRWTEAFF
V gene: TRBV7-6; J gene: TRBJ1-1; CDR3 protein: CASSLVEFDTEAFF
V gene: TRBV6-8; J gene: TRBJ2-2; CDR3 protein: CASQSRTAYTGELFF
V gene: TRBV11-3; J gene: TRBJ1-6; CDR3 protein: CASSWRGERNSPLHF
V gene: TRBV6-8; J gene: TRBJ1-5; CDR3 protein: CASRAGAGDQPQHF
V gene: TRBV19; J gene: TRBJ1-1; CDR3 protein: CASSIDSSSGELNTEAFF
V gene: TRBV19; J gene: TRBJ2-2; CDR3 protein: CASTSGGQTLNTGELFF
V gene: TRBV19; J gene: TRBJ2-3; CDR3 protein: CASSIGGLDTQYF
V gene: TRBV19; J gene: TRBJ1-1; CDR3 protein: CASSIPGPEAFF
V gene: TRBV12-5; J gene: TRBJ2-3; CDR3 protein: CASGARTGPSF
V gene: TRBV30; J gene: TRBJ1-4; CDR3 protein: CAWRGGEKLFF
V gene: TRBV30; J gene: TRBJ1-5; CDR3 protein: CAWSVGTPSNQPQHF
V gene: TRBV7-1; J gene: TRBJ2-2; CDR3 protein: CASSLRDTGELFF
V gene: TRBV19; J gene: TRBJ2-3; CDR3 protein: CASKAGGRDTQYF
V gene: TRBV19; J gene: TRBJ1-2; CDR3 protein: CASQTGFNYGYTF
V gene: TRBV12-5; J gene: TRBJ1-1; CDR3 protein: CASAQLMNIEAFF
V gene: TRBV6-8; J gene: TRBJ2-3; CDR3 protein: CASSYSRLALSTDTQYF
V gene: TRBV6-9; J gene: TRBJ1-1; CDR3 protein: CASTSGTEAFF